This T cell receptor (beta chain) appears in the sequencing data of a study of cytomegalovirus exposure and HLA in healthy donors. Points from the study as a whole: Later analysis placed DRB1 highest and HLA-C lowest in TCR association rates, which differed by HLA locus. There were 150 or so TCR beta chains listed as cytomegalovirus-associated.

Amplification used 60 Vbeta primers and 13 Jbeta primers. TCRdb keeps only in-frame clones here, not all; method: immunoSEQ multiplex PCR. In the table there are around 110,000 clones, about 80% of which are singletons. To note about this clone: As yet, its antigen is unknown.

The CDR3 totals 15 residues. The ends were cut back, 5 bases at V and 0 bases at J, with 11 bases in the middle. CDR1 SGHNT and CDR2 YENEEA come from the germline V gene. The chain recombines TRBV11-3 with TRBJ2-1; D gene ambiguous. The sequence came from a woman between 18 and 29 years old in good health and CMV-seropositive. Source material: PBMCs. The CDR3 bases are TGTGCCAGCAGCCCCCTTTATAGCTCCTACAATGAGCAGTTCTTC. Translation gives CASSPLYSSYNEQFF.